The source of this T cell receptor beta chain is a study of human T cells and chemical hapten exposure. Study-wide findings and caveats: In the PT1 data, expanded TCR counts showed a positive correlation with patch test score. Versus controls, expanded TCRs had significantly more large CDR3 similarity clusters.

Authors' data handling: TCR counts had a median of about 99,000 per sample and spanned about 23,224 to 750,000. TCRdb used MiXCR to reprocess the RACE reads, holding one entry per CDR3 protein. In this record, the V and J calls reflect TCRdb's handling and not the investigators' own analysis. The sample has 39,000 or so distinct CDR3 sequences, 3.5% to 4% seen once. Time point noted: patch test 1, 2 weeks after DPC sensitization. This sample's treatment: therapeutic diphenylcyclopropenone sensitization with weekly scalp DPC. The template was total RNA from unfractionated whole blood. This CDR3 spans 15 amino acids. The V and J ends lost 3 bases and 3 bases, in that order; junction bases with no gene match: 5. Germline V gives CDR1 SGHDT, CDR2 YYEEEE. This clonotype was observed a handful of times. Its antigen is undetermined.

The sequence was obtained from a man aged 50-60 years with alopecia areata. Some clones in this sample may be carry-over from other donors' samples. This rearrangement joins TRBV5-6 to TRBJ1-2; 10 bases align to TRBD1. This sample comprised whole blood, obtained in connection with sensitization to the hapten diphenylcyclopropenone (DPC). The DNA of the CDR3 is TGTGCCAGCAGCTCCACCGGGACAGGGGACTATGGCTACACCTTC. Its protein is CASSSTGTGDYGYTF.